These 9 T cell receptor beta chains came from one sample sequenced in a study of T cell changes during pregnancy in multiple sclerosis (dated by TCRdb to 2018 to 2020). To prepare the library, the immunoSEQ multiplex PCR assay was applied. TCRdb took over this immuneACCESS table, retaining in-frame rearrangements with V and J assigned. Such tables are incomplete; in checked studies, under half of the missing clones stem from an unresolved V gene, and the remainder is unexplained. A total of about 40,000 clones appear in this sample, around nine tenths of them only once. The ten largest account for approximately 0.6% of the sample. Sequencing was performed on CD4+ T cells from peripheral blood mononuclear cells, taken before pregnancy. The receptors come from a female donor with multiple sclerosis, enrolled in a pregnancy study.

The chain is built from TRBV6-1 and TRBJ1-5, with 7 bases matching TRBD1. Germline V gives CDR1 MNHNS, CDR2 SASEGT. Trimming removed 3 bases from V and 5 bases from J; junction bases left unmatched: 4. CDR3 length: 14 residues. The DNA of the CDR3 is TGTGCCAGCAGTGACCTAACAGGGGATCAGCCCCAGCATTTT. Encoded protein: CASSDLTGDQPQHF.

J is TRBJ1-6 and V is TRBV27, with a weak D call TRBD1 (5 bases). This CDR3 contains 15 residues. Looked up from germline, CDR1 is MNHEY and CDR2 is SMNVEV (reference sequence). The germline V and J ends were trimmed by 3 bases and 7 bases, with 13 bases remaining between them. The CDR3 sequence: CASSFYNYRNSPLHF. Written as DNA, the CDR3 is TGTGCCAGCAGTTTCTACAACTACAGGAATTCACCCCTCCACTTT.

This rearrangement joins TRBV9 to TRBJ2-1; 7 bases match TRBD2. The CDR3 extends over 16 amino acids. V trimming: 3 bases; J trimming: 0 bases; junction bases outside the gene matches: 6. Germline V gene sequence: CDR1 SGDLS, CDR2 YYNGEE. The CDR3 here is CASSERDYHSYNEQFF. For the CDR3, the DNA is TGTGCCAGCAGCGAGAGGGACTATCACTCCTACAATGAGCAGTTCTTC.

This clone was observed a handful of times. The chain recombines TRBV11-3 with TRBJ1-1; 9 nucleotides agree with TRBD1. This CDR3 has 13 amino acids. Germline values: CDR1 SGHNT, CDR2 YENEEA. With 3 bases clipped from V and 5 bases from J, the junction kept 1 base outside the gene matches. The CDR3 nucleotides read TGTGCCAGCAGCTTCGGACAGGGGACTGAAGCTTTCTTT. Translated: CASSFGQGTEAFF.

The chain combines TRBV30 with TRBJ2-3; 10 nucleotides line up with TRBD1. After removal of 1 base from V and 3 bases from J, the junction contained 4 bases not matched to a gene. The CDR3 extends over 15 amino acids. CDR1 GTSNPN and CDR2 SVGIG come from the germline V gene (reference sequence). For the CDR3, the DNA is TGTGCCTGGAGTGCCTTGGGACAGGGGACAGATACGCAGTATTTT. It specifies CAWSALGQGTDTQYF.

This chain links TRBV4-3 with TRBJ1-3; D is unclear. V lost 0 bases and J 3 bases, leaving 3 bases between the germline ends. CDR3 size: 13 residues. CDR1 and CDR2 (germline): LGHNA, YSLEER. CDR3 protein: CASSQDLGNTIYF. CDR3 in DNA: TGCGCCAGCAGCCAAGATCTTGGAAACACCATATATTTT.

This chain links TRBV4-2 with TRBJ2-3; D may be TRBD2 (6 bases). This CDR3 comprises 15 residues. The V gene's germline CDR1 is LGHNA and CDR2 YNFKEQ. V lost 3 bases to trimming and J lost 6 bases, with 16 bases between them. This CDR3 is CASSHSGLISDTQYF. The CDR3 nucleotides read TGTGCCAGCAGCCATTCGGGACTTATCTCCGATACGCAGTATTTT.

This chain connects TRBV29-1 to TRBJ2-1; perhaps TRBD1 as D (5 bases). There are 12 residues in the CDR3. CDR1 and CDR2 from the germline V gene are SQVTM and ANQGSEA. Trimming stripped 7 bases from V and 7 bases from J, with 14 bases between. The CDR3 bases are TGCAGCGGAAACCAGGGTTTGAATGAGCAGTTCTTC. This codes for CSGNQGLNEQFF.

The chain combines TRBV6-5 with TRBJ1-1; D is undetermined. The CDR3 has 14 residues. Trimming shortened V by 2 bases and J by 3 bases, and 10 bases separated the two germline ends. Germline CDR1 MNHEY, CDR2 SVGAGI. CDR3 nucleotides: TGTGCCAGCAGTTACGATTGGGAGGACACTGAAGCTTTCTTT. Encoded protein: CASSYDWEDTEAFF.